Sequencing of this T cell receptor beta chain was carried out in a study of blood T cell repertoires in COVID-19. This table comes from immunoSEQ multiplex PCR, and its TCRdb copy is limited to in-frame clones, with some not included. Of 200,000 to 300,000 clones listed, around 90% are singletons. V shed 8 bases and J 8 bases; nucleotides not matched to a gene: 4. The germline V gene encodes CDR1 MNHEY and CDR2 SVGAGI. This CDR3 is built from 13 residues. The receptor was derived from a man in his fifties or sixties who had recovered from COVID-19. The chain is built from TRBV6-5 and TRBJ1-4, with TRBD1 matching over 11 bases. Sequencing was performed on peripheral blood. The CDR3 sequence: CASRDRGAEKLFF. Here the CDR3 DNA reads TGTGCCAGCCGGGACAGGGGGGCGGAAAAACTGTTTTTT.